One and the same sample provided the 24 T cell receptor beta chains below, sequenced in a study of CXCR3-negative and CXCR3-positive naive CD8 T cells. Researchers prepared the TRB cDNA libraries using 5' RACE with UMI labels. TCRdb re-called the 5' RACE reads; every CDR3 protein appears as one record, without DNA. The sample's table shows over 55,000 distinct CDR3 sequences. Their specific antigens are unknown. General study findings and limits: Relative to CXCR3-negative naive cells, CXCR3-positive naive cells had more hydrophobic TRB CDR3s.

Sequencing was carried out using naive CXCR3+ CD8+ T cells from blood. The subset was: CD45RO-CCR7+CD27+CD95- naive CD8+ T cells expressing CXCR3 (TNR3+). The receptors were gathered from a human donor in good health. Some clones in this sample may be carry-over from other donors' samples.

The J gene is TRBJ2-2, the V gene TRBV12-3 or TRBV12-4; lacking DNA, the TRBD1 call made by TCRdb goes unchecked. This CDR3 has 17 amino acids. This CDR3 reads CASSLGVPSFGTGELFF.

The gene calls are TRBV29-1 and TRBJ2-1. Germline V gene sequence: CDR1 SQVTM, CDR2 ANQGSEA. The length of the CDR3 is 12 residues. The CDR3 loop is CSVRTEADEQFF.

The chain is built from TRBV28 and TRBJ2-7; TCRdb outputs TRBD1, but without DNA this stays unchecked. CDR3 length: 16 residues. The germline CDR1 and CDR2 sequences are MDHEN and SYDVKM. The CDR3 reads CASSLPTGTGPYEQYF.

The gene calls are TRBV20-1 and TRBJ2-1. Per germline, CDR1 DFQATT and CDR2 SNEGSKA (reference sequence). The CDR3 is 16 residues long. The CDR3 sequence: CSARDSRVSSYNEQFF.

The rearrangement links TRBV6-5 to TRBJ2-7; no DNA is available, so the TRBD2 call from TCRdb remains unchecked. The CDR3 totals 16 residues. Germline V gene data show CDR1 as MNHEY and CDR2 as SVGAGI. CDR3 residues: CASSYSRVLAAYEQYF.

The chain is built from TRBV10-2 and TRBJ1-1; the D call of TRBD1 rests on TCRdb alone, since no DNA is present to check it. CDR1 is WSHSY, CDR2 SAAADI, per germline. The CDR3 is made up of 14 amino acids. This chain's CDR3 is CASSPLRTNTEAFF.

The chain couples TRBV10-3 to TRBJ2-1. The CDR3 runs 15 residues. Germline CDR1 reads ENHRY; CDR2 reads SYGVKD. The CDR3 sequence: CAISELAESQFNQFF.

V gene TRBV15 combines with J gene TRBJ1-2; the D call of TRBD1 rests on TCRdb alone, since no DNA is present to check it. Germline V CDR1 and CDR2: LNHNV, YYDKDF (reference sequence). The CDR3 is 14 residues long. CDR3 residues: CATSRDAGDYGYTF.

CDR3 region: CSVVGQGDEAFF. The chain recombines TRBV29-1 with TRBJ1-1; there is no DNA to check the TCRdb D call of TRBD1. Germline CDR1 is SQVTM and CDR2 is ANQGSEA. The CDR3 is made up of 12 amino acids.

The rearrangement uses TRBV24-1 and TRBJ2-1; the TRBD1 assignment by TCRdb is unverifiable without DNA. Germline assignment: CDR1 KGHDR and CDR2 SFDVKD. The CDR3 has 14 amino acids. The CDR3 sequence is CATSDPAADRGEFF.

V gene TRBV6-1 combines with J gene TRBJ2-4; TCRdb calls TRBD1, which cannot be checked without DNA. CDR1 and CDR2 (germline): MNHNS, SASEGT. This CDR3 has 18 residues. CDR3 sequence: CASSEASLGQGFIDIQYF.

The V call is TRBV4-3, the J call TRBJ2-3; the D gene TCRdb calls, TRBD1, cannot be checked with no DNA. CDR1 and CDR2 from the germline V gene are LGHNA and YSLEER. This CDR3 spans 16 amino acids. CDR3 protein: CASSPTGTGGADTQYF.

The rearrangement joins TRBV7-2 to TRBJ2-3; TCRdb's assignment of TRBD1 cannot be checked, as there is no DNA. CDR3 size: 14 residues. CDR1 is SGHTA and CDR2 is FQGNSA in the germline V gene. CDR3 residues: CASSFSGGADTQYF.

This rearrangement joins TRBV4-3 to TRBJ2-7; TCRdb outputs TRBD2, but without DNA this stays unchecked. The CDR3 totals 18 residues. Germline CDR1 is LGHNA and CDR2 is YSLEER. The CDR3: CASSQDVSGLALSYEQYF.

In terms of frequency, this clonotype is medium-sized. The chain joins TRBV21-1 to TRBJ2-7; TCRdb proposes TRBD1, but this gene call is untestable without DNA. TRBV21-1 is a listed pseudogene. The CDR3 sequence is 15 residues long. CDR3 region: CASSKRRLPFAEQYF.

The V and J genes are TRBV5-6 and TRBJ1-1. The CDR3 sequence is 13 residues long. The germline V gene has CDR1 SGHDT and CDR2 YYEEEE. CDR3 sequence: CASSPTIQHEAFF.

The chain combines TRBV20-1 with TRBJ1-1. Per the germline V gene, CDR1 is DFQATT and CDR2 is SNEGSKA (reference sequence). The CDR3 length is 14 residues. CDR3: CSARWGGQDTEAFF.

This chain links TRBV6-2 or TRBV6-3 with TRBJ1-1. The CDR3 runs 12 residues. CDR1 and CDR2 (germline): MNHEY, SVGEGT. CDR3 in amino acids: CASSYTRDEAFF.

The chain is built from TRBV18 and TRBJ1-2. The CDR3 covers 13 residues. Germline CDR1 reads KGHSH; CDR2 reads LQKENI. CDR3 in amino acids: CASSPPGDSGYTF.

The rearrangement joins TRBV6-2 or TRBV6-3 to TRBJ2-1. Per the germline V gene, CDR1 is MNHEY and CDR2 is SVGEGT. The CDR3 contains 14 residues. The CDR3 reads CASSYSSGPGEQFF.

CDR3 in amino acids: CATRDSRRETQYF. This rearrangement joins TRBV10-3 to TRBJ2-5; TCRdb's D call, TRBD1, is unchecked because there is no DNA. CDR1 is ENHRY, CDR2 SYGVKD, per germline. This CDR3 is built from 13 residues.

The chain links TRBV7-9 to TRBJ2-1; the TCRdb call, TRBD1, lacks DNA for checking. The CDR3 is made up of 13 amino acids. The germline V gene has CDR1 SEHNR and CDR2 FQNEAQ (reference sequence). CDR3 region: CASSYRWGDEQSF.

The V call is TRBV19, the J call TRBJ1-2; as DNA is missing, the TRBD1 call by TCRdb cannot be tested. The length of the CDR3 is 15 residues. CDR1 LNHDA and CDR2 SQIVND come from the germline V gene (reference sequence). The CDR3 region is CASTYGDRGNYGYTF. The whole variable domain, filled in from reference TRBV19 and TRBJ1-2, reads DGGITQSPKYLFRKEGQNVTLSCEQNLNHDAMYWYRQDPGQGLRLIYYSQIVNDFQKGDIAEGYSVSREKKESFPLTVTSAQKNPTAFYLCASTYGDRGNYGYTFGSGTRLTVV.

This rearrangement joins TRBV7-9 to TRBJ1-5. The CDR3 runs to 16 residues. In germline, CDR1 is SEHNR, CDR2 FQNEAQ (reference sequence). CDR3 sequence: CASSSIGTSGNQPQHF.